One sample yielded the 2 T cell receptor beta chains listed below, sequenced in a study of T cells after yellow fever vaccination. TCRdb re-called the 5' RACE reads with MiXCR, one entry per CDR3 protein. The repertoire consists of more than 450,000 distinct CDR3 sequences, with 21% occurring once and the leading ten covering roughly 16%. Material: PBMCs, obtained less than 25 days after the first yellow fever vaccination. These receptors all stem from a man between 18 and 29 years old who received the YFV17D yellow fever vaccine.

There are a few counts of this clonotype. The chain joins TRBV6-5 to TRBJ1-2; 8 positions match TRBD1. V gave up 2 bases and J gave up 4 bases; unmatched junction bases: 3. The CDR3 sequence is 14 residues long. Germline loops: CDR1 MNHEY, CDR2 SVGAGI. The CDR3 here is CASSYPGQVYGYTF. CDR3 nucleotide sequence: TGTGCCAGCAGTTACCCGGGACAGGTCTATGGCTACACCTTC.

The V call is TRBV4-1, the J call TRBJ1-1; 7 bases agree with TRBD1. V gave up 4 bases and J gave up 1 base; unmatched junction bases: 3. Germline V lookup: CDR1 MGHRA, CDR2 YSYEKL. The CDR3 extends over 14 amino acids. The CDR3 loop reads CASSPGDRNTEAFF. CDR3 coding DNA: TGCGCCAGCAGCCCAGGGGACAGGAACACTGAAGCTTTCTTT.